What follows are 15 T cell receptor beta chains derived from one specimen sequenced in a study of CD8 T cells in ankylosing spondylitis. Whole-study findings and limits: Characteristic of ankylosing spondylitis blood, it appeared, was a TCR beta motif comprising roughly 8 highly homologous variants.

The antigens these receptors bind are not known. TCRdb re-called the 5' RACE reads with MiXCR, one entry per CDR3 protein. The sample contains about 750,000 distinct CDR3 sequences, roughly 20% of which appear only once. Sequencing input: blood, either unsorted or a sorted T cell fraction (not recorded which). The receptors derive from a male donor with ankylosing spondylitis.

This clonotype has a count of ten or more. The chain carries TRBV5-1 and TRBJ2-5; 10 nucleotides match TRBD1. Germline V gives CDR1 SGHRS, CDR2 YFSETQ. The CDR3 runs 15 residues. Trimming at V came to 1 base and at J to 4 bases, leaving 4 bases not matched to a gene. CDR3 residues: CASSLLTGGGETQYF. CDR3 in DNA: TGCGCCAGCAGCTTGTTGACAGGGGGCGGAGAGACCCAGTACTTC.

The chain combines TRBV10-3 with TRBJ2-1, with 10 bases fitting TRBD2. The V and J ends lost 3 bases and 12 bases, in that order; junction bases with no gene match: 11. The CDR3 is 15 residues long. CDR1 is ENHRY, CDR2 SYGVKD, per germline. The CDR3 reads CAISDWSLAGEGQFF. Written as DNA, the CDR3 is TGTGCCATCAGTGATTGGAGTCTAGCGGGAGAGGGGCAGTTCTTC.

This chain joins TRBV10-3 and TRBJ2-5, with D possibly matching TRBD2 (7 bases). V lost 8 bases and J 4 bases, leaving 11 bases between the germline ends. The CDR3 is made up of 12 amino acids. The V gene's germline CDR1 is ENHRY and CDR2 SYGVKD. The CDR3 nucleotides read TGTGCCATCTCGGGGGGCTCAGAGACCCAGTACTTC. This codes for CAISGGSETQYF.

This rearrangement joins TRBV20-1 to TRBJ1-6, with 8 bases lining up with TRBD1. The CDR3 is 15 residues long. V dropped 5 bases and J dropped 3; count of bases not matched to a gene: 6. Germline loops: CDR1 DFQATT, CDR2 SNEGSKA (reference sequence). CDR3 bases: TGCAGTGCTTTCCGGACAGGGAGCTATAATTCACCCCTCCACTTT. Amino acid sequence: CSAFRTGSYNSPLHF.

The chain uses TRBV6-2 or TRBV6-3 and TRBJ2-1; 8 positions match TRBD1. Germline V gene sequence: CDR1 MNHEY, CDR2 SVGEGT. The V and J ends lost 5 bases and 6 bases, in that order; junction bases with no gene match: 6. This CDR3 is built from 14 residues. CDR3 loop: CASSPWDRFNEQFF. The CDR3 region has the DNA TGTGCCAGCAGTCCCTGGGACAGGTTCAATGAGCAGTTCTTC.

In nucleotides, the CDR3 is TGTGCCAGCAGCTTACGCCTACAAATCAGGGCGGGGACTGAAGCTTTCTTT. Amino acid sequence: CASSLRLQIRAGTEAFF. This sequence joins TRBV11-2 and TRBJ1-1, with D perhaps matching TRBD1 (5 bases). The V end was cut by 2 bases, the J end by 5 bases, with 21 bases between. Germline V gene lookup returns CDR1 SGHAT and CDR2 FQNNGV. The CDR3 is 17 amino acids.

The V gene is TRBV11-2, the J gene TRBJ2-3, with TRBD2 matching over 8 bases. Germline CDR1 and CDR2: SGHAT and FQNNGV. J gave up 4 bases and V 0 bases, and 9 bases lay outside the gene matches. The CDR3 runs 17 residues. The CDR3 bases are TGTGCCAGCAGCTTAGACTCCCGACTAGCGACACCAGATACGCAGTATTTT. It is translated as CASSLDSRLATPDTQYF.

This clonotype was seen a handful of times. The chain has TRBV11-1 and TRBJ2-3; TRBD2 aligns across 9 bases. Germline values: CDR1 SGHAT, CDR2 FQDESV (reference sequence). The CDR3 covers 17 residues. V lost 5 bases to trimming and J lost 2 bases; unmatched junction nucleotides: 11. CDR3 bases: TGTGCCAGCAGCGTCGGGACTAGCAACCCTATCACAGATACGCAGTATTTT. It is translated as CASSVGTSNPITDTQYF.

The chain couples TRBV30 to TRBJ1-1; 10 bases are shared with TRBD1. V lost 3 bases, J lost 3 bases, and 1 base stayed unmatched. From germline, CDR1 is GTSNPN and CDR2 SVGIG (reference sequence). This CDR3 is 13 amino acids long. The CDR3 DNA follows: TGTGCCTGGAGGGGACAGGGGCACACTGAAGCTTTCTTT. This codes for CAWRGQGHTEAFF. Supplemented by reference TRBV30 and TRBJ1-1, the full variable domain reads SQTIHQWPATLVQPVGSPLSLECTVEGTSNPNLYWYRQAAGRGLQLLFYSVGIGQISSEVPQNLSASRPQDRQFILSSKKLLLSDSGFYLCAWRGQGHTEAFFGQGTRLTVV.

This clonotype was seen a handful of times. This chain links TRBV6-1 with TRBJ2-4; D ambiguous. The V gene lost 3 bases and the J gene lost 1 base, with 13 bases spanning the gap. CDR3 length equals 16 residues. Germline V gene data show CDR1 as MNHNS and CDR2 as SASEGT. CDR3 residues: CASSDAKFGAKNIQYF. CDR3 coding DNA: TGTGCCAGCAGTGACGCGAAATTCGGGGCCAAAAACATTCAGTACTTC.

V is TRBV6-2 or TRBV6-3 and J is TRBJ2-1, with unresolved D. Germline V lookup: CDR1 MNHEY, CDR2 SVGEGT. The CDR3 loop spans 12 amino acids. The V end was cut by 3 bases, the J end by 8 bases, with 8 bases between. The CDR3 sequence: CASSYWVDEQFF. CDR3 sequence (DNA): TGTGCCAGCAGTTATTGGGTCGATGAGCAGTTCTTC.

The chain employs TRBV6-1 and TRBJ2-1; 13 nucleotides match TRBD2. The V and J ends lost 10 bases and 5 bases, in that order; junction bases with no gene match: 8. The V gene's germline CDR1 is MNHNS and CDR2 SASEGT. This CDR3 spans 15 amino acids. CDR3 loop: CAISTSGGYNNEQFF. CDR3 sequence (DNA): TGTGCCATCTCGACTAGCGGGGGGTATAACAATGAGCAGTTCTTC.

This clonotype has only a few counts. The CDR3 region is CASSMTSGRANNEQFF. In DNA form, the CDR3 reads TGTGCCAGCAGTATGACTAGCGGGAGGGCCAACAATGAGCAGTTCTTC. The rearrangement joins TRBV3-1 to TRBJ2-1, with 14 bases identical to TRBD2. V shed 6 bases and J 5 bases; nucleotides not matched to a gene: 6. The CDR3 covers 16 residues. Germline V gene data show CDR1 as LGHDT and CDR2 as YNNKEL (reference sequence).

Regarding this clonotype: Mismatch with germline at one junction end may stem from a read error. The chain combines TRBV5-1 with TRBJ1-1; D gene unclear. The CDR3 is made up of 15 amino acids. Germline V gives CDR1 SGHRS, CDR2 YFSETQ. The CDR3 DNA reads TGCGCCAGCAGCTTGGTTGTAGGGTTGAACTCTGAAGCTTTCTTT. It yields the protein CASSLVVGLNSEAFF.

This clonotype was detected ten times or more. The genes are TRBV11-2 and TRBJ2-1, with 7 bases matching TRBD2. The CDR3 loop spans 13 amino acids. Germline CDR1 reads SGHAT; CDR2 reads FQNNGV. After removal of 5 bases from V and 6 bases from J, the junction contained 4 bases not matched to a gene. This CDR3 reads CASSLGLTNEQFF. The CDR3 coding sequence is TGTGCCAGCAGCCTGGGACTAACCAATGAGCAGTTCTTC. The variable domain in full, with the rest retrieved from reference TRBV11-2 and TRBJ2-1, is EAGVAQSPRYKIIEKRQSVAFWCNPISGHATLYWYQQILGQGPKLLIQFQNNGVVDDSQLPKDRFSAERLKGVDSTLKIQPAKLEDSAVYLCASSLGLTNEQFFGPGTRLTVL.